What follows describes a single T cell receptor (beta chain). Its antigen is unknown. These data are taken from a study of T cell responses to AZD1222 COVID-19 vaccine. Whole-study findings and limits: Females made up more of the donors, who were largely white British, and clonal diversity may have come out too low. Only after the peak T cell response were repertoires sampled. With two AZD1222 doses given, Spike-specific TCR breadth and depth both rose.

The table came from immunoSEQ multiplex PCR; TCRdb's copy has only in-frame clones and leaves some out. The sample has roughly 150,000 clones, just under 95% seen once. V lost 1 base and J 0 bases, leaving 13 bases between the germline ends. The germline V gene has CDR1 SGHRS and CDR2 YFSETQ. The CDR3 consists of 17 residues. This chain connects TRBV5-1 to TRBJ2-2; possible D gene TRBD1, 5 bases. This specimen was peripheral blood, taken 28 days after the second AZD1222 dose. This TCR derives from an adult who received the AZD1222 COVID-19 vaccine. The CDR3 protein is CASSLTGVLPNTGELFF. In nucleotides, the CDR3 is TGCGCCAGCAGCTTGACAGGAGTCCTTCCGAACACCGGGGAGCTGTTTTTT.